The clone carrying this T cell receptor (beta chain) was detected only a few times. Its antigen is not known. CFSE-labeled sorted T cells met regulatory or mature dendritic cells for approximately 5 days. FACS sorted CD4+ or CD8+ T cells into CD45RA+ naive and CD45RO+ memory. This sample was included in a study of regulatory dendritic cells for organ transplantation. Sequenced by immunoSEQ multiplex PCR; TCRdb stores in-frame clones only, minus some. The data contain about 21,000 clones, roughly 85% of them singletons. This CDR3 contains 15 residues. Per germline, CDR1 MDHEN and CDR2 SYDVKM. Trimming took 7 bases from V and 0 from J; bases not matched to a gene: 4.

This TCR was recovered from a human donor in good health. The chain employs TRBV28 and TRBJ2-5; 11 bases are a match to TRBD2. Sequences were obtained from naive CD4+ T cells from blood cultured with regulatory dendritic cells. The sample's subset: CD45RA+ naive T cells. The CDR3 loop reads CASTVAGGDQETQYF. The CDR3 DNA sequence: TGTGCCAGCACGGTAGCGGGAGGGGACCAAGAGACCCAGTACTTC. The variable domain in full, completed from reference TRBV28 and TRBJ2-5, reads DVKVTQSSRYLVKRTGEKVFLECVQDMDHENMFWYRQDPGLGLRLIYFSYDVKMKEKGDIPEGYSVSREKKERFSLILESASTNQTSMYLCASTVAGGDQETQYFGPGTRLLVL.